One sample yielded the 17 T cell receptor beta chains listed below, sequenced in a study of naive and memory T cell subsets (dated by TCRdb to the late 2010s). The library was produced with UMI-ligation and nested PCR. The instrument given in TCRdb is Illumina MiSeq. The beta constant-region primer consisted of an equimolar mixture of two oligonucleotides that together covered TRBC1 and TRBC2. The ligated cDNA went through four rounds of PCR with nested alpha and beta constant-region primers together with the SP2 primer. TCRdb reran the public reads through fastp at Q25 and MiXCR, keeping productive beta chains. Under each unique CDR3 protein, matching rows form one entry showing the most common genes and DNA. This sample gives around 30,000 distinct CDR3 sequences in total; under 20% of them show up just once. The biggest ten clones account for around 3.4% of the sample. Input material: effector memory CD4+ T cells from blood. The sample's cell subset or site label, in plain terms: effector memory, CD45RA- CD27-. The receptor source for this set is a human donor in good health.

This clonotype occurred a few times. This chain joins TRBV10-3 and TRBJ1-6; 12 bases are a match to TRBD1. Germline CDR1 and CDR2: ENHRY and SYGVKD. Trimming took 6 bases from V and 9 from J; bases not matched to a gene: 12. The CDR3 is 17 residues long. The CDR3 loop is CAIRGSGTGGRVSPLHF. The CDR3 DNA is TGTGCCATCAGGGGGTCCGGGACAGGGGGCCGGGTTTCACCCCTCCACTTT.

This clonotype has just a few counts. The chain has TRBV3-1 and TRBJ2-6, with D hard to call. V lost 3 bases, J lost 4 bases, and 10 bases lay in between. The CDR3 covers 15 residues. The V gene's germline CDR1 is LGHDT and CDR2 YNNKEL (reference sequence). The CDR3 spells CASSQIPRGANVLTF. CDR3 DNA sequence: TGTGCCAGCAGCCAGATCCCACGGGGGGCCAACGTCCTGACTTTC.

The CDR3 nucleotides are TGTGCCAGCAGTTCGTTCATAGCGGGAGGGTCAGATACGCAGTATTTT. Translated: CASSSFIAGGSDTQYF. This rearrangement joins TRBV27 to TRBJ2-3; TRBD2 matches at 11 bases. J lost 4 bases, V lost 4 bases, and 7 bases had no gene match. The CDR3 is 16 residues long. Germline CDR1 MNHEY, CDR2 SMNVEV (reference sequence).

This clonotype has only a few counts. The chain is built from TRBV12-3 or TRBV12-4 and TRBJ2-5; D is perhaps TRBD1 (7 bases). Trimming left V 5 bases short and J 0 bases short, with 13 bases between. The CDR3 runs to 15 residues. The DNA of the CDR3 is TGTGCCAGCAGTGAGGGCAGGGGGGACCAAGAGACCCAGTACTTC. It yields the protein CASSEGRGDQETQYF.

The sample holds a few counts of this clonotype. V gene TRBV5-1 combines with J gene TRBJ2-1; TRBD2 might be the D (6 bases). V was clipped by 2 bases and J by 0 bases, with 9 bases between them. CDR1 SGHRS and CDR2 YFSETQ come from the germline V gene. The CDR3 length is 15 residues. The CDR3 region has the DNA TGCGCCAGCAGCTTTGGGGGAGGCTCCTACAATGAGCAGTTCTTC. The encoded protein is CASSFGGGSYNEQFF. The variable domain in full, with the rest retrieved from reference TRBV5-1 and TRBJ2-1, is KAGVTQTPRYLIKTRGQQVTLSCSPISGHRSVSWYQQTPGQGLQFLFEYFSETQRNKGNFPGRFSGRQFSNSRSEMNVSTLELGDSALYLCASSFGGGSYNEQFFGPGTRLTVL.

This chain links TRBV3-1 with TRBJ2-2; D ambiguous. This CDR3 has 13 amino acids. Germline assignment: CDR1 LGHDT and CDR2 YNNKEL (reference sequence). V was pared by 1 base and J by 4 bases, with 4 bases between. The CDR3 loop is CASSQVSTGELFF. In nucleotides, the CDR3 is TGTGCCAGCAGCCAAGTATCCACCGGGGAGCTGTTTTTT.

This clonotype was counted between two and nine times. This sequence joins TRBV30 and TRBJ2-7, with 13 bases that match TRBD2. V was clipped by 4 bases and J by 10 bases; unmatched bases: 10. The CDR3 is made up of 14 amino acids. CDR1 is GTSNPN, CDR2 SVGIG, per germline (reference sequence). CDR3 in amino acids: CAWTQGLAGAPQYF. CDR3 DNA: TGTGCCTGGACTCAAGGACTAGCGGGAGCCCCTCAGTACTTC.

This clonotype is medium-sized by share. The genes are TRBV27 and TRBJ1-1; 8 positions agree with TRBD1. The CDR3 runs to 16 residues. Germline V lookup: CDR1 MNHEY, CDR2 SMNVEV (reference sequence). After removal of 2 bases from V and 1 base from J, the junction contained 6 bases not matched to a gene. The CDR3 nucleotides are TGTGCCAGCAGTTTACTTGCTGGACAGGGGAACACTGAAGCTTTCTTT. Residues: CASSLLAGQGNTEAFF.

The genes are TRBV6-1 and TRBJ1-1; 7 bases map to TRBD1. CDR3 size: 15 residues. Germline V gene lookup returns CDR1 MNHNS and CDR2 SASEGT. After removal of 4 bases from V and 0 bases from J, the junction contained 5 bases not matched to a gene. The CDR3 DNA sequence: TGTGCCAGCAGTGGAGGGGACAGTGTGAACACTGAAGCTTTCTTT. Protein: CASSGGDSVNTEAFF.

This clonotype was detected many times. The chain uses TRBV6-5 and TRBJ1-1, with TRBD1 as a possible D gene (6 bases). Trimming stripped 0 bases from V and 0 bases from J, with 11 bases between. The germline gives CDR1 MNHEY, CDR2 SVGAGI. This CDR3 is built from 16 residues. The CDR3 DNA follows: TGTGCCAGCAGTTACTCGCGGGGGGCAATGAACACTGAAGCTTTCTTT. This translates into CASSYSRGAMNTEAFF.

In its sample, this clonotype was seen many times. The V call is TRBV30, the J call TRBJ1-5; 7 positions agree with TRBD1. Germline assignment: CDR1 GTSNPN and CDR2 SVGIG (reference sequence). The CDR3 has 15 amino acids. Trimming cost V 0 bases and J 3 bases; bases outside gene matches: 5. The CDR3 DNA sequence: TGTGCCTGGAGTGTGAGGGGGCCTTACAATCAGCCCCAGCATTTT. Residues: CAWSVRGPYNQPQHF.

In its sample, this clonotype was seen many times. V usage is TRBV11-2 and J usage is TRBJ2-1; the match to TRBD2 covers 7 bases. V shed 5 bases and J 3 bases; nucleotides not matched to a gene: 16. The CDR3 loop spans 18 amino acids. CDR1 and CDR2 (germline): SGHAT, FQNNGV. DNA of the CDR3: TGTGCCAGCAGCCACGCCAGGTCAGCGGGATCAGTCTACAATGAGCAGTTCTTC. This sequence encodes CASSHARSAGSVYNEQFF.

This clonotype was seen a few times. The V gene is TRBV6-6, the J gene TRBJ2-1; 9 bases line up with TRBD2. The CDR3 loop spans 14 amino acids. Germline V lookup: CDR1 MNHNY, CDR2 SVGAGI (reference sequence). V shed 7 bases and J 6 bases; nucleotides not matched to a gene: 7. In nucleotides, the CDR3 is TGTGCCAGCATGAGACTAGCGGAGAGCAATGAGCAGTTCTTC. Residues: CASMRLAESNEQFF.

The CDR3 protein is CASTSTPDTQYF. In nucleotides, the CDR3 is TGCGCCAGCACGAGTACCCCAGATACGCAGTATTTT. The rearrangement joins TRBV10-2 to TRBJ2-3; D ambiguous. V shed 7 bases and J shed 4 bases, with 9 bases lying between them. Germline CDR1 is WSHSY and CDR2 is SAAADI. CDR3 length: 12 amino acids.

This chain connects TRBV6-1 to TRBJ2-1; 9 bases are shared with TRBD1. This CDR3 region has 17 residues. Unmatched junction bases numbered 6, after V lost 2 bases and J lost 1 base. Germline assignment: CDR1 MNHNS and CDR2 SASEGT. The CDR3, as DNA: TGTGCCAGCAGTGAACAAGGGACAGGGCTGTCCTACAATGAGCAGTTCTTC. Translating it yields CASSEQGTGLSYNEQFF.

This clonotype was counted between two and nine times. The CDR3 is CASRSQGISEAFF. Written as DNA, the CDR3 is TGTGCCAGCAGATCCCAGGGAATCTCTGAAGCTTTCTTT. The chain recombines TRBV14 with TRBJ1-1; perhaps TRBD1 as D (5 bases). V was clipped by 6 bases and J by 6 bases, with 14 bases between them. The CDR3 runs 13 residues. The germline V gene has CDR1 SGHDN and CDR2 FVKESK.

The rearrangement uses TRBV20-1 and TRBJ2-7, with D uncertain. The CDR3 is made up of 13 amino acids. V lost 2 bases to trimming and J lost 6 bases, with 14 bases between them. Germline V gene data show CDR1 as DFQATT and CDR2 as SNEGSKA (reference sequence). The CDR3 loop reads CSARPIVGGEQYF. Here the CDR3 DNA reads TGCAGTGCTAGACCAATAGTCGGCGGCGAGCAGTACTTC.